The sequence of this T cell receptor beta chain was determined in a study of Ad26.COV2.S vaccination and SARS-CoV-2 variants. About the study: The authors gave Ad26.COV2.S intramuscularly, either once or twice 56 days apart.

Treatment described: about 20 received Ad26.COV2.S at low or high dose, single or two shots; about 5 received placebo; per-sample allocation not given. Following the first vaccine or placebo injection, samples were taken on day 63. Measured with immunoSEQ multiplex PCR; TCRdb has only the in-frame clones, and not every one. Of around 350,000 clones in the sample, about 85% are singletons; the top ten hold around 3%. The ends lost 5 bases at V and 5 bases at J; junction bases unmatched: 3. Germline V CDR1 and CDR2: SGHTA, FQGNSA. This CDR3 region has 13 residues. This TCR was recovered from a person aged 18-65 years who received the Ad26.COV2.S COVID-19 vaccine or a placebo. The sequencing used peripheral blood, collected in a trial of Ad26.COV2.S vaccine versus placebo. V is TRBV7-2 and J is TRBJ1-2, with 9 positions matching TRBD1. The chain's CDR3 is CASSKGQGYGYTF. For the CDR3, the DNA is TGTGCCAGCAGCAAGGGACAGGGATATGGCTACACCTTC.